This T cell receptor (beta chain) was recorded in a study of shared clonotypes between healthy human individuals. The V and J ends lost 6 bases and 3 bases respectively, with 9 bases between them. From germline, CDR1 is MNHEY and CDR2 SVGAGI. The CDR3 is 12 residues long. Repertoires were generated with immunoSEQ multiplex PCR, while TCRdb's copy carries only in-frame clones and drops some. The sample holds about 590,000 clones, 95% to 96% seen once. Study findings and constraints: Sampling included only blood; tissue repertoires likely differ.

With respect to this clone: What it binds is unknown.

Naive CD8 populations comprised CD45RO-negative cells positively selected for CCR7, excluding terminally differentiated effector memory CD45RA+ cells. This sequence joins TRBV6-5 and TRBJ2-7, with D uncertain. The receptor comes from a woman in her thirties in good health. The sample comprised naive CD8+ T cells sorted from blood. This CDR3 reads CASSPPGYEQYF. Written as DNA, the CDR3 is TGTGCCAGCAGCCCGCCGGGCTACGAGCAGTACTTC.